These 23 T cell receptor beta chains originate from one sample sequenced in a study of breast tumors, draining lymph nodes, adjacent tissues. Samples came from axillary lymph nodes draining the breast cancer. TCRdb reanalysed the multiplex PCR reads using MiXCR and keeps one entry per CDR3 protein. The table includes under 300,000 distinct CDR3 sequences, approximately 36% detected once. The sample comprised axillary lymph node tissue. The receptors here all came from a female donor with breast cancer. Some clones in this sample may be carry-over from other donors' samples.

The genes are TRBV5-1 and TRBJ2-1; 7 bases fit TRBD2. The V and J ends lost 3 bases and 3 bases, in that order; junction bases with no gene match: 9. From germline, CDR1 is SGHRS and CDR2 YFSETQ. The CDR3 length is 16 residues. The CDR3 DNA reads as TGCGCCAGCAGCTCAACTGGGAGGGGCGTCTACAATGAGCAGTTCTTC. Translated: CASSSTGRGVYNEQFF.

This clonotype has a handful of counts. The V call is TRBV11-2, the J call TRBJ2-3, with 7 bases identical to TRBD2. CDR3 size: 16 residues. The ends lost 0 bases at V and 1 base at J; junction bases unmatched: 4. CDR1 is SGHAT and CDR2 is FQNNGV in the germline V gene. The CDR3 sequence is CASSLDGAGGTDTQYF. As DNA, the CDR3 is TGTGCCAGCAGCTTAGACGGGGCGGGGGGCACAGATACGCAGTATTTT.

Concerning this clonotype: One junction end disagrees with the germline gene, perhaps due to a read error. The chain has TRBV7-9 and TRBJ1-1, with 7 bases identical to TRBD1. The germline CDR1 and CDR2 sequences are SEHNR and FQNEAQ (reference sequence). This CDR3 contains 13 residues. CDR3 in amino acids: CASSHRGGTEAFF. DNA of the CDR3: TGCGCCAGCAGCCACAGGGGTGGCACTGAAGCTTTCTTT.

This clonotype has more than one count but fewer than ten. A much larger clone differs by one base, so this may be a read error. The chain carries TRBV10-3 and TRBJ2-5, with 10 bases that match TRBD2. The V and J ends lost 10 bases and 0 bases, in that order; junction bases with no gene match: 17. The germline gives CDR1 ENHRY, CDR2 SYGVKD. The CDR3 contains 18 residues. CDR3 nucleotides: TGTGCCACGAGGGTTCCCGGGGCTAGCGGGGGCCACCAAGAGACCCAGTACTTC. It specifies CATRVPGASGGHQETQYF.

The genes are TRBV11-2 and TRBJ1-6; D perhaps matches TRBD1 (5 bases). The germline V and J ends were trimmed by 0 bases and 8 bases, with 11 bases remaining between them. Germline V gene lookup returns CDR1 SGHAT and CDR2 FQNNGV. The CDR3 loop spans 15 amino acids. The CDR3 nucleotides read TGTGCCAGCAGCTTAGACAGGGACGGACATTCACCCCTCCACTTT. Translating it yields CASSLDRDGHSPLHF.

The rearrangement uses TRBV5-1 and TRBJ1-1; the D gene is possibly TRBD1 (6 bases). The V end was cut by 1 base, the J end by 2 bases, with 15 bases between. There are 16 residues in the CDR3. The V gene's germline CDR1 is SGHRS and CDR2 YFSETQ. DNA for the CDR3: TGCGCCAGCAGCTTGACAACGGGGGCGCACAACACTGAAGCTTTCTTT. It encodes CASSLTTGAHNTEAFF.

This clonotype was seen repeatedly, ten times or more. Relative to the germline gene, one junction end is altered; a read error may explain this. This chain connects TRBV20-1 to TRBJ1-2; TRBD1 matches 7 bases. In germline, CDR1 is DFQATT, CDR2 SNEGSKA (reference sequence). The CDR3 runs to 11 residues. CDR3 region: CSAGDRDGYTF. In nucleotides, the CDR3 is TGCAGTGCTGGAGACAGGGATGGCTACACCTTC.

The V gene is TRBV15, the J gene TRBJ1-3; D gene unclear. The CDR3 is 17 amino acids. Trimming took 3 bases from V and 0 from J, leaving 15 bases between them. Germline CDR1 is LNHNV and CDR2 is YYDKDF (reference sequence). CDR3 DNA sequence: TGTGCCACCAGCAGGGCATACAGCCTACTCTCTGGAAACACCATATATTTT. This codes for CATSRAYSLLSGNTIYF.

This clonotype was detected a few times. This chain joins TRBV27 and TRBJ2-7; the D gene is possibly TRBD1 (6 bases). This CDR3 has 14 amino acids. V dropped 3 bases and J dropped 2 bases, with 11 bases sitting between them. In germline, CDR1 is MNHEY, CDR2 SMNVEV (reference sequence). The CDR3 protein is CASSFGGSPYEQYF. In DNA, the CDR3 is TGTGCCAGCAGTTTTGGGGGCAGCCCCTACGAGCAGTACTTC.

At least ten counts were recorded for this clonotype. This chain connects TRBV11-3 to TRBJ1-4; D not resolved. Germline CDR1 is SGHNT and CDR2 is YENEEA. The CDR3 sequence is 15 residues long. The V end lost 1 base, the J end lost 0 bases, and 6 bases lay between the germline ends. CDR3 in amino acids: CASSLGQATNEKLFF. CDR3 DNA: TGTGCCAGCAGCTTAGGGCAAGCAACTAATGAAAAACTGTTTTTT.

This clonotype was picked up one time. The chain combines TRBV20-1 with TRBJ1-1; 11 positions match TRBD1. CDR3 length: 13 residues. J was trimmed by 8 bases and V by 6 bases; bases with no gene match: 8. From germline, CDR1 is DFQATT and CDR2 SNEGSKA (reference sequence). Here the CDR3 reads CSAEGQGAREAFF. CDR3 in DNA: TGCAGTGCAGAAGGACAGGGGGCGCGGGAAGCTTTCTTT.

This clonotype was recorded at least ten times. The rearrangement links TRBV2 to TRBJ1-4; D is uncertain. V lost 7 bases, J lost 8 bases, and 14 bases lay in between. Germline V gene lookup returns CDR1 SNHLY and CDR2 FYNNEI. The CDR3 covers 13 residues. The CDR3 bases are TGTGCCAGCAAAGCCTTTTACGACGAAAAACTGTTTTTT. It codes for CASKAFYDEKLFF.

In its sample, this clonotype was seen many times. The rearrangement joins TRBV5-6 to TRBJ2-2; D gene unclear. CDR3 length equals 16 residues. V gave up 1 base and J gave up 2 bases, with 12 bases separating them. Looked up from germline, CDR1 is SGHDT and CDR2 is YYEEEE. The CDR3: CASSLIERPNTGELFF. As DNA, the CDR3 is TGTGCCAGCAGCTTGATAGAGCGACCTAACACCGGGGAGCTGTTTTTT.

This clonotype was counted between two and nine times. V usage is TRBV10-3 and J usage is TRBJ2-6, with D unresolved. Germline V gives CDR1 ENHRY, CDR2 SYGVKD. Trimming removed 10 bases at V and 2 bases at J, with 0 bases between. The CDR3 is made up of 10 amino acids. The CDR3 reads CATGANVLTF. The CDR3 DNA sequence: TGTGCCACTGGGGCCAACGTCCTGACTTTC.

Only a few counts were recorded for this clonotype. The chain links TRBV19 to TRBJ1-1; the D is unclear. V lost 6 bases and J lost 5, with 13 bases in between. The CDR3 extends over 13 amino acids. Germline CDR1 and CDR2: LNHDA and SQIVND (reference sequence). CDR3 sequence: CASSTGSWTEAFF. Written as DNA, the CDR3 is TGTGCCAGTAGCACGGGGAGCTGGACTGAAGCTTTCTTT.

As to this clonotype: This clone may be a read error of a much larger clone one base away. The V call is TRBV6-4, the J call TRBJ2-2; 7 nucleotides match TRBD2. The CDR3 spans 13 residues. Germline V gene data show CDR1 as MRHNA and CDR2 as SNTAGT. The DNA of the CDR3 is TGTGCCAGCGGGGAGGGTAACACCGGGGATCTGTTTTTT. Protein: CASGEGNTGDLFF.

The gene calls are TRBV29-1 and TRBJ1-2, with unresolved D. The germline gives CDR1 SQVTM, CDR2 ANQGSEA. Trimming cost V 8 bases and J 0 bases, with 7 bases left between them. The CDR3 has 11 residues. The chain's CDR3 is CSRGTNYGYTF. The CDR3 bases are TGCAGCCGAGGAACTAACTATGGCTACACCTTC.

This clonotype was seen only a few times. The CDR3 loop is CASTFRDYSTDTQYF. DNA of the CDR3: TGTGCCAGCACCTTCCGGGACTACAGCACAGATACGCAGTATTTT. The chain has TRBV12-3 or TRBV12-4 and TRBJ2-3; 7 nucleotides align to TRBD2. The CDR3 contains 15 residues. V lost 7 bases to trimming and J lost 0 bases; unmatched junction nucleotides: 7.

The chain joins TRBV2 to TRBJ2-1; unclear D gene. CDR1 is SNHLY and CDR2 is FYNNEI in the germline V gene. V lost 6 bases and J 3 bases, leaving 12 bases between the germline ends. This CDR3 comprises 14 residues. The CDR3 is CASSQDIGYNEQFF. DNA for the CDR3: TGTGCCAGCAGCCAAGATATAGGCTACAATGAGCAGTTCTTC.

About this clonotype: Just one base apart from a much larger clone, this may be a read error. The chain carries TRBV7-2 and TRBJ2-1; no firm D call. CDR3 length equals 15 residues. Germline V lookup: CDR1 SGHTA, CDR2 FQGNSA. CDR3 region: CASSLSRSSHNEQFF. Written as DNA, the CDR3 is TGTGCCAGCAGCTTAAGCAGGAGCTCCCACAATGAGCAGTTCTTC.

The table lists this clonotype with many counts. V is TRBV12-3 or TRBV12-4 and J is TRBJ2-2; TRBD1 matches at 8 bases. This CDR3 contains 16 residues. V shed 5 bases and J 2 bases; nucleotides not matched to a gene: 7. The CDR3 loop reads CASSIWTGTNTGELFF. DNA of the CDR3: TGTGCCAGCAGTATTTGGACAGGGACCAACACCGGGGAGCTGTTTTTT.

Remarks on this clonotype: One end of the junction is discordant with germline, which a read error may explain. This chain uses TRBV25-1 with TRBJ2-3, with a possible D match to TRBD1 (6 bases). The CDR3 loop spans 18 amino acids. Germline CDR1 and CDR2: MGHDK and SYGVNS. The CDR3 coding sequence is TGTACCAGCAGAGATAGGGTTTTTGGCAGGGGATCGGGAGATACGCAGTATTTT. Protein: CTSRDRVFGRGSGDTQYF.

This clonotype was seen repeatedly, ten times or more. This chain links TRBV12-3 or TRBV12-4 with TRBJ2-3, with 10 bases fitting TRBD2. Trimming at V came to 1 base and at J to 6 bases, leaving 7 bases not matched to a gene. The CDR3 has 16 residues. The CDR3 DNA is TGTGCCAGCAGTTTAGTTGGACTAGCGGCGATTGATACGCAGTATTTT. It yields the protein CASSLVGLAAIDTQYF.